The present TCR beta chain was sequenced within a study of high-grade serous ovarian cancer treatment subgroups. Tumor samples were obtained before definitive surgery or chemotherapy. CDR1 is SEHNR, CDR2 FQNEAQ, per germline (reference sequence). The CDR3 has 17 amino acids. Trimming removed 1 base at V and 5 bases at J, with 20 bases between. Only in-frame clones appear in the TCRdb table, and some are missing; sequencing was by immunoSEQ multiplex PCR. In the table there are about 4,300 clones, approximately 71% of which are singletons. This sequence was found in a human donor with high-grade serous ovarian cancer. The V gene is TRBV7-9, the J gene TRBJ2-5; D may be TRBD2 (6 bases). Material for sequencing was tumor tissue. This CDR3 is CASSLGWGGGIEETQYF. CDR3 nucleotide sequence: TGTGCCAGCAGCTTAGGTTGGGGTGGAGGGATTGAGGAGACCCAGTACTTC.